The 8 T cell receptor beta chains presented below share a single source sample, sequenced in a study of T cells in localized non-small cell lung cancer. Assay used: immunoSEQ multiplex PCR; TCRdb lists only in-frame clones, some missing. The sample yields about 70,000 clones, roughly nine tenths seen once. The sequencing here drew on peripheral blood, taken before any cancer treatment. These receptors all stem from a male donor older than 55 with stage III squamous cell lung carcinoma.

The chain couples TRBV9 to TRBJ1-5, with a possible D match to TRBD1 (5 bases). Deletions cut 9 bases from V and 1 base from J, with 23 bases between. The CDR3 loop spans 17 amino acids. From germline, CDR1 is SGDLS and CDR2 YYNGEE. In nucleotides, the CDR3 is TGTGCCACCAGGGCAAAAGGGGCAGGGAGGAGCAATCAGCCCCAGCATTTT. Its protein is CATRAKGAGRSNQPQHF.

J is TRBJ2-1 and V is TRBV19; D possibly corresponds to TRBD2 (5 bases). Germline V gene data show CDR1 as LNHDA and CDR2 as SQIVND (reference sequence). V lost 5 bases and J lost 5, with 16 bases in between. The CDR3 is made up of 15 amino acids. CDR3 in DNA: TGTGCCAGTAGTTCCGCCTTGCGGAGGAACAATGAGCAGTTCTTC. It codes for CASSSALRRNNEQFF. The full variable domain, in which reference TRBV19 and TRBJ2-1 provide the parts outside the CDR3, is DGGITQSPKYLFRKEGQNVTLSCEQNLNHDAMYWYRQDPGQGLRLIYYSQIVNDFQKGDIAEGYSVSREKKESFPLTVTSAQKNPTAFYLCASSSALRRNNEQFFGPGTRLTVL.

In DNA form, the CDR3 reads TGTGCCAGCAGCTTTAGACTCAATGACTATGGCTACACCTTC. It specifies CASSFRLNDYGYTF. The chain recombines TRBV27 with TRBJ1-2; D not certain. V was pared by 6 bases and J by 3 bases, with 14 bases between. This CDR3 contains 14 residues. CDR1 and CDR2 (germline): MNHEY, SMNVEV (reference sequence).

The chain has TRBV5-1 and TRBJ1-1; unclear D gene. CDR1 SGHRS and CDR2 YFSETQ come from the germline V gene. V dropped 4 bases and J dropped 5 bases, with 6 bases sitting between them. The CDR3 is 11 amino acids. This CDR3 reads CASSGRTEAFF. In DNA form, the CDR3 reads TGCGCCAGCAGCGGGCGAACTGAAGCTTTCTTT.

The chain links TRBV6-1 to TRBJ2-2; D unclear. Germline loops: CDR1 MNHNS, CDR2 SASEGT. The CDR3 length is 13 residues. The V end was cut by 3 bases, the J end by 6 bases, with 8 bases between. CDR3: CASSDLRAGELFF. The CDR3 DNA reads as TGTGCCAGCAGTGACCTCCGGGCCGGGGAGCTGTTTTTT.

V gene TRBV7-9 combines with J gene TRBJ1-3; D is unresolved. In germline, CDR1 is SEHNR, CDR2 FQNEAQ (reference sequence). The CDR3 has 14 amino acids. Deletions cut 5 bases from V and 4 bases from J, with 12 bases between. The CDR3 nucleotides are TGTGCCAGCAGCCTTCCGGGAGAGGGAAACACCATATATTTT. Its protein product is CASSLPGEGNTIYF.

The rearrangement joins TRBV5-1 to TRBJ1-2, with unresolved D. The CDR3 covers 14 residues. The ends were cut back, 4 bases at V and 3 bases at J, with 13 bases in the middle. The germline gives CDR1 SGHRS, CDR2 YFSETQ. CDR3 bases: TGCGCCAGCAGCCGTCTTGGGAGTGACTATGGCTACACCTTC. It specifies CASSRLGSDYGYTF.

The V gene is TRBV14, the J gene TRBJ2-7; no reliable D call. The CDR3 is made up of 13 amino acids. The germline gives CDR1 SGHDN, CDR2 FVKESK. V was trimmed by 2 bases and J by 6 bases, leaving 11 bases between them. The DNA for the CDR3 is TGTGCCAGCAGCCAATCTGTAAGGGCCGAGCAGTACGTC. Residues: CASSQSVRAEQYV.